A selection of T cell receptor beta chains follows, all from one sample in a study of blood T cell repertoires in COVID-19. Method: immunoSEQ multiplex PCR; TCRdb's copy keeps in-frame clones and lacks some. The table shows around 400,000 clones, with 70% to 90% occurring only once. The sample was PBMCs or T cells enriched from blood (not recorded which). Receptors originate from a woman between 18 and 29 years old who had been exposed to COVID-19. Each CDR3 is given with its conserved first and last residue. Each record gives: CDR3 length, clone size, D gene, J gene, V gene, CDR3 protein, CDR3 DNA. A D gene is named only where the DNA matches it firmly. Where a row states a size, it is once, few, many or the class of an expanded clone; other rows omit it.

length: 14
size: -
D: -
J: TRBJ1-1
V: TRBV28
CDR3: CASSLTAGLAEAFF
DNA: TGTGCCAGCAGTCTAACGGCGGGTTTAGCCGAGGCTTTCTTT

length: 14
size: -
D: TRBD1
J: TRBJ1-4
V: TRBV6-6
CDR3: CASRPRTGNEKLFF
DNA: TGTGCCAGCAGGCCGCGGACAGGGAATGAAAAACTGTTTTTT

length: 11
size: -
D: -
J: TRBJ2-7
V: TRBV12-3/TRBV12-4
CDR3: CASSLRGEQYF
DNA: TGTGCCAGCAGCTTAAGGGGGGAGCAGTACTTC

length: 13
size: -
D: -
J: TRBJ1-5
V: TRBV2
CDR3: CASRREGNQPQHF
DNA: TGTGCCAGCAGACGGGAGGGCAATCAGCCCCAGCATTTT

length: 15
size: -
D: -
J: TRBJ2-1
V: TRBV10-1
CDR3: CASSGRAAGGNEQFF
DNA: TGCGCCAGCAGTGGGAGGGCGGCAGGGGGAAATGAGCAGTTCTTC

length: 15
size: -
D: -
J: TRBJ1-5
V: TRBV3-1/TRBV3-2
CDR3: CASSKGQGGYQPQHF
DNA: TGTGCCAGCAGCAAGGGGCAGGGAGGGTATCAGCCCCAGCATTTT

length: 16
size: -
D: TRBD1
J: TRBJ1-3
V: TRBV5-4
CDR3: CASSTGTGSSGNTIYF
DNA: TGTGCCAGCAGCACCGGGACAGGGAGCTCTGGAAACACCATATATTTT

length: 14
size: -
D: -
J: TRBJ2-7
V: TRBV28
CDR3: CASSFEGASYEQYF
DNA: TGTGCCAGCAGTTTTGAGGGAGCCTCCTACGAGCAGTACTTC

length: 18
size: once
D: TRBD2
J: TRBJ2-7
V: TRBV2
CDR3: CASTDLGTARELWYEQYF
DNA: TGTGCCAGCACCGACCTCGGGACGGCGCGGGAGCTTTGGTACGAGCAGTACTTC

length: 16
size: -
D: -
J: TRBJ2-1
V: TRBV4-1
CDR3: CASSPQTSKNTGEQFF
DNA: TGCGCCAGCAGCCCCCAAACTAGCAAGAATACGGGTGAGCAGTTCTTC

length: 16
size: -
D: -
J: TRBJ1-2
V: TRBV28
CDR3: CASSHPDRTLIGGYTF
DNA: TGTGCCAGCAGTCACCCAGACAGGACCCTAATAGGAGGCTACACCTTC

length: 13
size: -
D: TRBD1
J: TRBJ1-1
V: TRBV9
CDR3: CATGQGLNTEAFF
DNA: TGTGCCACCGGACAGGGGTTGAACACTGAAGCTTTCTTT

length: 11
size: -
D: -
J: TRBJ2-7
V: TRBV4-1
CDR3: CASSNFYEQYF
DNA: TGCGCCAGCAGCAACTTCTACGAGCAGTACTTC